This T cell receptor beta chain was sequenced for a study of control samples from healthy donors and cancer patients (TCRdb year 2020). Library method: the immunoSEQ multiplex PCR assay. TCRdb retrieved this table from immuneACCESS and kept in-frame rearrangements only. Not all clones are present; in checked studies, unresolved V genes account for under half, and no reason is known for the remainder. The sample records some 410,000 clones, more than 80% of which are singletons. The top ten clones comprise around 6.4% of the sample. With respect to this clone: This receptor's antigen is unknown. The input lacks base qualities; no much larger clone sits a single base away.

CDR1 is given as LNHDA and CDR2 as SQIVND, both from the germline V gene (reference sequence). The germline V and J ends show losses of 9 bases and 2 bases respectively, and no gene match explains 5 bases of the junction. The CDR3, from cysteine to phenylalanine, totals 13 residues. Kept here is only the CDR3 DNA, which spans 39 bases and is read in frame from base 1. The specimen was PBMCs. The receptor chain draws on TRBV19 and TRBJ1-2; TRBD1 agrees with 8 junctional bases. The receptor's source is a man aged 40-49 years with head and neck cancer. CDR3 region: CASRGQDNYGYTF. The nucleotide sequence is TGTGCCAGCCGGGGACAGGACAACTATGGCTACACCTTC.